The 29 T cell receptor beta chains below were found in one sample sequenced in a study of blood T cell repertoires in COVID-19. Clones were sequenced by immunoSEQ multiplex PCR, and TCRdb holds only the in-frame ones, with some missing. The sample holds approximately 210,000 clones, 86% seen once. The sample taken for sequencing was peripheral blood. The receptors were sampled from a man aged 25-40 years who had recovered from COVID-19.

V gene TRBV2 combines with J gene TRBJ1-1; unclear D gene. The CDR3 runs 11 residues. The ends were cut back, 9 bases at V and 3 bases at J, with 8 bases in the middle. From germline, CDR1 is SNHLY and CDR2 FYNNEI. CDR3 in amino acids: CARIQYTEAFF. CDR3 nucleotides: TGTGCCAGGATACAATACACTGAAGCTTTCTTT.

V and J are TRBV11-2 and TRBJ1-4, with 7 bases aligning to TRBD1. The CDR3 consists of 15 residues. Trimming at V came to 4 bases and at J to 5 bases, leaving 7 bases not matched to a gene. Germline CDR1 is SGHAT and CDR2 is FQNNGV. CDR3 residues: CASSSAGTENEKLFF. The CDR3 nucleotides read TGTGCCAGCAGCTCCGCAGGGACAGAGAATGAAAAACTGTTTTTT.

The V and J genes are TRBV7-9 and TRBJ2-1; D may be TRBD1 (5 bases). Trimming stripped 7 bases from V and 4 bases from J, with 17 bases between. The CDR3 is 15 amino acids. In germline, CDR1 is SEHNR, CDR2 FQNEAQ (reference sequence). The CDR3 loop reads CASTVYRPPYNEQFF. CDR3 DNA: TGTGCCAGCACTGTATACAGGCCGCCTTACAATGAGCAGTTCTTC.

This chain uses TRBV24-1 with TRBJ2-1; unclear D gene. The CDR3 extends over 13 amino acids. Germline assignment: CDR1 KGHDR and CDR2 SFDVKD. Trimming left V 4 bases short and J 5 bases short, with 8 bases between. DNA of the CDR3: TGTGCCACCAGTGACTCCCTAGACAATGAGCAGTTCTTC. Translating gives CATSDSLDNEQFF.

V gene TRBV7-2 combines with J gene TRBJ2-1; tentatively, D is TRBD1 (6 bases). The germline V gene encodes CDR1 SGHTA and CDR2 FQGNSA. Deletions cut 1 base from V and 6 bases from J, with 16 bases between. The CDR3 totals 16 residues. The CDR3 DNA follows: TGTGCCAGCAGCTTAGGTGGCAGGGGTCAGGCCAATGAGCAGTTCTTC. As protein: CASSLGGRGQANEQFF.

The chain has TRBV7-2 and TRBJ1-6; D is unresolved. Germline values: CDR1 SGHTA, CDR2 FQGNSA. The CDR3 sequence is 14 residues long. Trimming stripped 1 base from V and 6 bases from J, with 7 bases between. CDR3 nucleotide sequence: TGTGCCAGCAGCTTAGTCCGGGGTAATTCACCCCTCCACTTT. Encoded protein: CASSLVRGNSPLHF.

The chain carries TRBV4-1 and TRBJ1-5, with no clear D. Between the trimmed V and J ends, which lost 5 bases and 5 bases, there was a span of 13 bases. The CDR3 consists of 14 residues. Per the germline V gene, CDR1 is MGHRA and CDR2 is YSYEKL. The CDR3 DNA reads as TGCGCCAGCAGCAAAGGCCGGGTCGATCAGCCCCAGCATTTT. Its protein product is CASSKGRVDQPQHF.

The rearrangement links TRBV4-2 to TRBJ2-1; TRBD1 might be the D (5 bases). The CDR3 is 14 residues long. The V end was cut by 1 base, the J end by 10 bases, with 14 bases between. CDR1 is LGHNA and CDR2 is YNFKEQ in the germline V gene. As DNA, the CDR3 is TGTGCCAGCAGCCAAGTACAGGAATATGGAGAGCAGTTCTTC. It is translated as CASSQVQEYGEQFF.

The CDR3 loop reads CASRGTGINSPLHF. The CDR3 DNA follows: TGTGCCAGCAGGGGAACCGGGATCAATTCACCCCTCCACTTT. The rearrangement joins TRBV27 to TRBJ1-6, with D uncertain. The CDR3 is 14 amino acids. With 6 bases removed from V and 7 bases from J, the gap between germline ends came to 13 bases. CDR1 and CDR2 (germline): MNHEY, SMNVEV (reference sequence).

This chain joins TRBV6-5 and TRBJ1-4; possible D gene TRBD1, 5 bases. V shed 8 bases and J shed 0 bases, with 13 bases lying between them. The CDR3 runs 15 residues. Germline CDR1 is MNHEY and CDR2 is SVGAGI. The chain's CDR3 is CASHGWGATNEKLFF. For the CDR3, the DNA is TGTGCCAGCCACGGTTGGGGGGCAACTAATGAAAAACTGTTTTTT.

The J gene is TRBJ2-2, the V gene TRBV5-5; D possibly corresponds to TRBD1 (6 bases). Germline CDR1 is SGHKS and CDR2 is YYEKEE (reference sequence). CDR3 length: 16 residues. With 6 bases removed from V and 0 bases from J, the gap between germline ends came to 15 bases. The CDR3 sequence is CASNLHREPNTGELFF. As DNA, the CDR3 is TGTGCCAGCAACTTACACAGGGAACCGAACACCGGGGAGCTGTTTTTT.

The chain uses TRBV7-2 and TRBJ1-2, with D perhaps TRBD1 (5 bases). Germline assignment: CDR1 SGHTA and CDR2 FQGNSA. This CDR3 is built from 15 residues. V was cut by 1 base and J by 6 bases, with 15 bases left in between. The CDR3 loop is CASSLVSAGRDGYTF. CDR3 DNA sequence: TGTGCCAGCAGCTTAGTCAGTGCAGGGAGGGATGGCTACACCTTC.

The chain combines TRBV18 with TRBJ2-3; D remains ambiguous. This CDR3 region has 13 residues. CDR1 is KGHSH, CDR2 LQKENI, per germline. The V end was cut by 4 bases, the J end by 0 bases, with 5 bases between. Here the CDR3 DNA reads TGTGCCAGCTCACGGCCTAGCACAGATACGCAGTATTTT. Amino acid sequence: CASSRPSTDTQYF.

In DNA, the CDR3 is TGTGCCAGCAGCCTTAGCGGGGGAAGCCCAAACGAGTACTTC. Protein: CASSLSGGSPNEYF. The V call is TRBV7-2, the J call TRBJ2-7; 9 positions match TRBD2. This CDR3 is built from 14 residues. With 5 bases clipped from V and 11 bases from J, the junction kept 13 bases outside the gene matches. The V gene's germline CDR1 is SGHTA and CDR2 FQGNSA. Using reference TRBV7-2 and TRBJ2-7 for the parts outside the CDR3, the full variable domain is GAGVSQSPSNKVTEKGKDVELRCDPISGHTALYWYRQSLGQGLEFLIYFQGNSAPDKSGLPSDRFSAERTGGSVSTLTIQRTQQEDSAVYLCASSLSGGSPNEYFGPGTRLTVT.

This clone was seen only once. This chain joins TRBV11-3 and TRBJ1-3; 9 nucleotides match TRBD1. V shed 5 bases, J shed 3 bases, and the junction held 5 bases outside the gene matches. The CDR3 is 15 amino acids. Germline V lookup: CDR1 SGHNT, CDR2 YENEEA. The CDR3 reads CASSSLGQGGNTIYF. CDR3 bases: TGTGCCAGCAGCAGCCTGGGACAGGGTGGAAACACCATATATTTT. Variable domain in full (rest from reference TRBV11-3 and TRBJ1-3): EAGVVQSPRYKIIEKKQPVAFWCNPISGHNTLYWYLQNLGQGPELLIRYENEEAVDDSQLPKDRFSAERLKGVDSTLKIQPAELGDSAVYLCASSSLGQGGNTIYFGEGSWLTVV.

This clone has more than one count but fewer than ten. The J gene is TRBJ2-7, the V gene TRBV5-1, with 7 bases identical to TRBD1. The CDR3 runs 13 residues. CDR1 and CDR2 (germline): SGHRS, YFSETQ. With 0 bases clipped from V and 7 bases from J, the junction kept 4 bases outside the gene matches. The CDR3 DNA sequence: TGCGCCAGCAGCTTGGCGGGACAGACTGAGCAGTACTTC. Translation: CASSLAGQTEQYF.

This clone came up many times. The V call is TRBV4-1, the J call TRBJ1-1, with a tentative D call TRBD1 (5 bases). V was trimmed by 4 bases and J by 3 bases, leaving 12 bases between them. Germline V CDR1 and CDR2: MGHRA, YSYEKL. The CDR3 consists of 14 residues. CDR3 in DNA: TGCGCCAGCAGCCCTCGAATAGGGGACACTGAAGCTTTCTTT. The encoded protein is CASSPRIGDTEAFF.

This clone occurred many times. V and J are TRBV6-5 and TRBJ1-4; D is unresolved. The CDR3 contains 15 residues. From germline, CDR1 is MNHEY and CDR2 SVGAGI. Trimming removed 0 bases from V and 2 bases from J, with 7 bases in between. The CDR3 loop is CASSYSPGTNEKLFF. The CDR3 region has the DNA TGTGCCAGCAGTTACTCCCCGGGGACTAATGAAAAACTGTTTTTT.

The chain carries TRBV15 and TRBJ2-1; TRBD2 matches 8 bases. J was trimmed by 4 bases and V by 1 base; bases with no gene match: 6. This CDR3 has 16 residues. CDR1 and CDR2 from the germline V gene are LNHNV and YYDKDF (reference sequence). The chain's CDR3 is CATSRGSGGAYNEQFF. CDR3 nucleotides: TGTGCCACCAGCAGAGGGTCGGGGGGGGCGTACAATGAGCAGTTCTTC.

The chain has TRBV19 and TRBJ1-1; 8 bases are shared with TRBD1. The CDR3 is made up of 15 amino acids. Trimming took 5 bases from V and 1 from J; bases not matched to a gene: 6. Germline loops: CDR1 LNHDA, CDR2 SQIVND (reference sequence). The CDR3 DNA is TGTGCCAGTAGTCTCCGACAGGGGAAGAACACTGAAGCTTTCTTT. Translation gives CASSLRQGKNTEAFF. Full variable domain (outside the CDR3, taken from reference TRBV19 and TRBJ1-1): DGGITQSPKYLFRKEGQNVTLSCEQNLNHDAMYWYRQDPGQGLRLIYYSQIVNDFQKGDIAEGYSVSREKKESFPLTVTSAQKNPTAFYLCASSLRQGKNTEAFFGQGTRLTVV.

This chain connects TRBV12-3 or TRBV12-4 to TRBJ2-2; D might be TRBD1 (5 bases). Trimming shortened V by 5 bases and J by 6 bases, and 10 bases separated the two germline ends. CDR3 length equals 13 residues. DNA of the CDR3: TGTGCCAGCAGTATCAGGGAAGCCGGGGAGCTGTTTTTT. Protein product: CASSIREAGELFF.

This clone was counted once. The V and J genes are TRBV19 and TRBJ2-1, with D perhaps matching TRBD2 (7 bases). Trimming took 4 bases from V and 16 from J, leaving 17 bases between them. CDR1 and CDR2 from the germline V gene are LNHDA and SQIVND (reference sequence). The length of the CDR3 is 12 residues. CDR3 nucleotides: TGTGCCAGTAGTAGAGGGGGGGAAGGGGGATTCTTC. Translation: CASSRGGEGGFF.

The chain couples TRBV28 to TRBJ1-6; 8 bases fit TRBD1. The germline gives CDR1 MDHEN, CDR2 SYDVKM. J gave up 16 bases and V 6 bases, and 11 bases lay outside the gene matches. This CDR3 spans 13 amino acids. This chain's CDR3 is CASSSGQALKLHF. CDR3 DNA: TGTGCCAGCAGCTCGGGACAGGCTCTAAAACTCCACTTT.

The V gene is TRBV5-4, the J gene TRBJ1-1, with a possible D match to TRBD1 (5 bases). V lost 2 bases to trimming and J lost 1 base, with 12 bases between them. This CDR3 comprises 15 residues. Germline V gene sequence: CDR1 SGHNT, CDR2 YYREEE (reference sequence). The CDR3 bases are TGTGCCAGCAGCTTATACAGGTTGGGGAACACTGAAGCTTTCTTT. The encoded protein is CASSLYRLGNTEAFF.

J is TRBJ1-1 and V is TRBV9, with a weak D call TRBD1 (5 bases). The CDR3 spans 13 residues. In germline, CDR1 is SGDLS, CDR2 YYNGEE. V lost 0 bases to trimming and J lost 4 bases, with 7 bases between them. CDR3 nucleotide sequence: TGTGCCAGCAGCGTAGGAAGGGGCACTGAAGCTTTCTTT. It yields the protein CASSVGRGTEAFF. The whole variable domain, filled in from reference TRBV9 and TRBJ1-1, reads DSGVTQTPKHLITATGQRVTLRCSPRSGDLSVYWYQQSLDQGLQFLIQYYNGEERAKGNILERFSAQQFPDLHSELNLSSLELGDSALYFCASSVGRGTEAFFGQGTRLTVV.

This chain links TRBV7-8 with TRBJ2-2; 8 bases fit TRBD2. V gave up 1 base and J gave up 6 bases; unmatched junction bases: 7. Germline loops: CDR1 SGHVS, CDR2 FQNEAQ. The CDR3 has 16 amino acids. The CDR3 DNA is TGTGCCAGCAGCTTAGGGTACGGACTAGCCTCCGGGGAGCTGTTTTTT. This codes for CASSLGYGLASGELFF.

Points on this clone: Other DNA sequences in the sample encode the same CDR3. The CDR3 nucleotides are TGTGCCAGCAGTTATCGAAGGAGGACTGAAGCTTTCTTT. Its translation is CASSYRRRTEAFF. The chain carries TRBV6-5 and TRBJ1-1; D not resolved. The germline V gene has CDR1 MNHEY and CDR2 SVGAGI. This CDR3 has 13 residues. Trimming shortened V by 3 bases and J by 5 bases, and 10 bases separated the two germline ends.

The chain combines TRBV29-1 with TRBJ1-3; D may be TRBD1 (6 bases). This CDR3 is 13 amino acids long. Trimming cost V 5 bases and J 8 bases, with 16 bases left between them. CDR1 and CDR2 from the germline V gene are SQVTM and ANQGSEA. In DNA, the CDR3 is TGCAGCGTTTTTTCAGGGGAGCTGGACACCATATATTTT. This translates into CSVFSGELDTIYF.

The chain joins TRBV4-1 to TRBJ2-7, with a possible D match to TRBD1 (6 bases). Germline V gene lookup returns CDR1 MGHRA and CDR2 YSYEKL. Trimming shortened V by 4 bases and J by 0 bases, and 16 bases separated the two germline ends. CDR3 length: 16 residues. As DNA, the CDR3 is TGCGCCAGCAGCCGTGAGGACAGATTAAGCTCCTACGAGCAGTACTTC. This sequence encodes CASSREDRLSSYEQYF.